The 10 T cell receptor beta chains listed next were all sequenced from one sample in a study of shared clonotypes between healthy human individuals. Assay: immunoSEQ multiplex PCR; the TCRdb copy retains only in-frame clones and omits some. Of 1,100,000 or so clones detected, roughly 74% appear once; the ten largest clones hold about 0.52%. Sequencing used memory CD4+ T cells from PBMCs. The subset was: CD45RA-negative fraction. The receptors here all came from a man younger than 35 in good health. Some clones in this sample may be carry-over from other donors' samples.

The CDR3 loop reads CASSLQTGSSYEQYF. As DNA, the CDR3 is TGTGCCAGTAGTCTCCAGACCGGCAGCTCCTACGAGCAGTACTTC. The chain employs TRBV19 and TRBJ2-7, with D unclear. V lost 5 bases, J lost 0 bases, and 14 bases lay in between. From germline, CDR1 is LNHDA and CDR2 SQIVND (reference sequence). The CDR3 contains 15 residues.

This chain links TRBV19 with TRBJ1-3; TRBD1 might be the D (5 bases). The germline CDR1 and CDR2 sequences are LNHDA and SQIVND (reference sequence). Deletions cut 6 bases from V and 3 bases from J, with 12 bases between. The CDR3 runs to 14 residues. This CDR3 is CASSPWGFGNTIYF. CDR3 sequence (DNA): TGTGCCAGTAGCCCTTGGGGCTTTGGAAACACCATATATTTT.

This clone was seen a single time. The CDR3: CASSEAFRVPTSGYTF. CDR3 nucleotides: TGTGCCAGCAGTGAAGCCTTTAGAGTACCCACCTCCGGCTACACCTTC. The chain recombines TRBV6-1 with TRBJ1-2, with D uncertain. Trimming cost V 0 bases and J 8 bases, with 19 bases left between them. CDR1 and CDR2 (germline): MNHNS, SASEGT. This CDR3 is 16 amino acids long.

This chain links TRBV20-1 with TRBJ2-1; TRBD2 matches 8 bases. CDR1 DFQATT and CDR2 SNEGSKA come from the germline V gene (reference sequence). This CDR3 is 11 amino acids long. Trimming removed 3 bases from V and 10 bases from J; junction bases left unmatched: 2. This CDR3 reads CSASERGEQFF. CDR3 nucleotide sequence: TGCAGTGCTAGTGAGCGGGGGGAGCAGTTCTTC.

Comments on this clone: A far larger clone is a single base away, which makes a read error likely. Additional DNA sequences in this sample encode the identical CDR3. The chain joins TRBV27 to TRBJ2-7, with no clear D. Germline V CDR1 and CDR2: MNHEY, SMNVEV (reference sequence). This CDR3 contains 14 residues. V shed 3 bases and J shed 0 bases, with 9 bases lying between them. DNA for the CDR3: TGTGCCAGCAGTTTTAGCAGGAGCTCCTACGAGCAGTACTTC. This gives the protein CASSFSRSSYEQYF.

This chain uses TRBV6-6 with TRBJ2-5; TRBD1 matches at 7 bases. Per germline, CDR1 MNHNY and CDR2 SVGAGI (reference sequence). The CDR3 loop spans 15 amino acids. V lost 4 bases to trimming and J lost 4 bases; unmatched junction nucleotides: 9. Here the CDR3 DNA reads TGTGCCAGCAGTTTGATCAAAGGGGGCTCAGAGACCCAGTACTTC. Translated: CASSLIKGGSETQYF.

The chain combines TRBV7-8 with TRBJ1-5; D remains ambiguous. The V gene's germline CDR1 is SGHVS and CDR2 FQNEAQ. V was shortened by 6 bases and J by 5 bases, with 11 bases between the two germline ends. The CDR3 extends over 13 amino acids. This CDR3 is CASSSDRDQPQHF. For the CDR3, the DNA is TGTGCCAGCAGTTCTGACCGAGATCAGCCCCAGCATTTT.

The genes are TRBV29-1 and TRBJ2-7; 7 bases match TRBD1. V shed 5 bases, J shed 0 bases, and the junction held 4 bases outside the gene matches. CDR1 is SQVTM, CDR2 ANQGSEA, per germline. The CDR3 is 13 residues long. DNA for the CDR3: TGCAGCGTTCGGGACAGAATCTCCTACGAGCAGTACTTC. The encoded protein is CSVRDRISYEQYF.

Notes on this clone: The sample contains more than one DNA sequence encoding this CDR3. This chain joins TRBV9 and TRBJ2-1; D unclear. CDR3 length: 14 amino acids. Between the trimmed V and J ends, which lost 1 base and 4 bases, there was a span of 9 bases. CDR1 is SGDLS, CDR2 YYNGEE, per germline. The CDR3, as DNA: TGTGCCAGCAGCGTAACTGACACGTACAATGAGCAGTTCTTC. Amino acid sequence: CASSVTDTYNEQFF.

The chain recombines TRBV28 with TRBJ2-1; 9 bases match TRBD2. The CDR3 loop spans 15 amino acids. Trimming removed 2 bases from V and 7 bases from J; junction bases left unmatched: 6. Germline CDR1 MDHEN, CDR2 SYDVKM. The CDR3 loop is CASSLAGTSRNEQFF. The CDR3 DNA reads TGTGCCAGCAGTTTAGCCGGGACTAGCAGGAATGAGCAGTTCTTC. Based on the CDR3 plus reference TRBV28 and TRBJ2-1, the full variable domain is DVKVTQSSRYLVKRTGEKVFLECVQDMDHENMFWYRQDPGLGLRLIYFSYDVKMKEKGDIPEGYSVSREKKERFSLILESASTNQTSMYLCASSLAGTSRNEQFFGPGTRLTVL.